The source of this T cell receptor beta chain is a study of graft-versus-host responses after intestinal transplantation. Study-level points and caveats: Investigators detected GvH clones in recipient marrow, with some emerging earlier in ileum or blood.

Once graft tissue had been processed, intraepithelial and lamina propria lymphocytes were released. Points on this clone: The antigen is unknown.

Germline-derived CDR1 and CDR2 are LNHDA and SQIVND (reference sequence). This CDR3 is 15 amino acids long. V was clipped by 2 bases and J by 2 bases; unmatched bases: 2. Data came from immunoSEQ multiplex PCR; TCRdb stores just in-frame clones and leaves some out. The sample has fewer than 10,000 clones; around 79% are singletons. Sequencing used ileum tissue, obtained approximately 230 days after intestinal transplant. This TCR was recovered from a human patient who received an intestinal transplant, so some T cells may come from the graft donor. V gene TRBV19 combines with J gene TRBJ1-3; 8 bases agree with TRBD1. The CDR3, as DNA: TGTGCCAGTAGTATATGGACAGGGACTGGAAACACCATATATTTT. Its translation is CASSIWTGTGNTIYF.